Given below is one T cell receptor beta chain in context. As yet, its antigen is unknown. The table came from immunoSEQ multiplex PCR; TCRdb's copy has only in-frame clones and leaves some out. The sample holds around 2.1 million clones; 90% to 95% are singletons and the top ten take around 1.7%. This sample stems from a study of shared clonotypes between healthy human individuals. Across the study: Donors had three CD4 naive, three CD4 memory, two CD8 naive and one CD8 memory plate apiece. General study findings and limits: Estimated clonotype richness was generally higher in naive than memory subsets. Tissues were not sampled, only blood, and their repertoires likely differ. Clonotype sharing among donors was expected to depend on sequencing depth.

V was cut by 4 bases and J by 6 bases, with 22 bases left in between. This CDR3 comprises 16 residues. Per the germline V gene, CDR1 is MNHEY and CDR2 is SMNVEV (reference sequence). CD45RO-negative, CCR7-selected cells formed the naive CD8 fraction, which excluded terminally differentiated effector memory CD45RA+ cells. Sample: naive CD8+ T cells from PBMCs. The receptor's source is a young man in good health. Some clones in this sample may be carry-over from other donors' samples. The chain combines TRBV27 with TRBJ2-7; D gene uncertain. The CDR3 DNA reads as TGTGCCAGCAGTTCCAACCCTCTGGCAGCGTTTGTCGAGCAGTACTTC. It specifies CASSSNPLAAFVEQYF.